What follows describes a single T cell receptor beta chain. Its antigen is not known. These data belong to a study of cytomegalovirus exposure and HLA in healthy donors. Study-wide results and caveats: Among TCR sequences, most were rare, though some public TCRs appeared in many donors. According to reports, the classifier identified cytomegalovirus status with high specificity and sensitivity. In a later analysis, an Asian-associated ancestry cluster reportedly showed fewer N-insertions than the 666-donor mean.

This CDR3 spans 11 amino acids. CDR1 is MNHEY and CDR2 is SMNVEV in the germline V gene (reference sequence). V lost 5 bases and J lost 3, with 2 bases in between. Regarding donors, all were healthy bone marrow donors. The PCR used 60 Vbeta and 13 Jbeta primers. Profiling relied on immunoSEQ multiplex PCR, and the TCRdb table lists in-frame clones only, not all of them. This table holds about 150,000 clones, 85% found once. The sample comprised PBMCs. The chain is built from TRBV27 and TRBJ1-3; D remains ambiguous. The clonotype originates from a boy between 2 and 10 years old in good health and CMV-seronegative. The chain's CDR3 is CASSLGNTIYF. The CDR3 coding sequence is TGTGCCAGCAGTCTTGGAAACACCATATATTTT.